The 24 T cell receptor beta chains reported below all come from one sample, sequenced in a study of regulatory T cells in long-lasting Graves disease. The TCR beta library used iRepertoire HTBI primers with Arm-PCR amplification of CDR3. TCRdb ran MiXCR on the multiplex PCR reads and lists one entry per CDR3 protein. The table lists roughly 500,000 distinct CDR3 sequences, 13% of them singletons, with roughly 10% in the top ten. The time point is: newly diagnosed GD, antithyroid drugs for less than 3 months. Making the TCR library involved RNA that had been extracted from PBMCs. This same sample was also part of a study on T cells in Graves' hyperthyroidism and ophthalmopathy.

The sequenced sample was peripheral blood mononuclear cells (PBMCs), obtained at new diagnosis, from a patient treated with antithyroid drugs. The receptor source for this set is a man aged 25-45 years with Graves disease.

In its sample, this clonotype was seen a few times. The rearrangement links TRBV3-1 to TRBJ2-3; 12 bases match TRBD2. After removal of 4 bases from V and 2 bases from J, the junction contained 10 bases not matched to a gene. The length of the CDR3 is 18 residues. Germline V gene sequence: CDR1 LGHDT, CDR2 YNNKEL (reference sequence). CDR3 sequence reads: CASSPPRTSGITTDTQYF. The CDR3, as DNA: TGTGCCAGCAGCCCCCCACGGACTAGCGGGATTACCACAGATACGCAGTATTTT.

V gene TRBV4-2 combines with J gene TRBJ2-7; D remains unclear. The CDR3 extends over 13 amino acids. Germline CDR1 and CDR2: LGHNA and YNFKEQ. V dropped 0 bases and J dropped 2 bases, with 5 bases sitting between them. The CDR3 here is CASSQDMAYEQYF. DNA for the CDR3: TGTGCCAGCAGCCAAGATATGGCCTACGAGCAGTACTTC.

This clonotype was observed at least ten times. This chain links TRBV29-1 with TRBJ2-1; perhaps TRBD1 as D (5 bases). The CDR3 totals 11 residues. Trimming took off 7 bases at V and 7 bases at J, with 11 bases between the two ends. Per germline, CDR1 SQVTM and CDR2 ANQGSEA. CDR3 protein: CSEGAGNEQFF. The DNA of the CDR3 is TGCAGCGAAGGGGCAGGGAATGAGCAGTTCTTC.

This clonotype was seen many times. The chain is built from TRBV12-3 or TRBV12-4 and TRBJ2-5; possibly TRBD1 for D (5 bases). The length of the CDR3 is 17 residues. Trimming shortened V by 0 bases and J by 4 bases, and 18 bases separated the two germline ends. The DNA for the CDR3 is TGTGCCAGCAGTTTAGCGCTAAGACAGTTGGGTCGAGAGACCCAGTACTTC. It translates to CASSLALRQLGRETQYF.

The rearrangement links TRBV6-1 to TRBJ2-1; 10 bases match TRBD2. CDR1 MNHNS and CDR2 SASEGT come from the germline V gene. The length of the CDR3 is 16 residues. The V segment lost 7 bases and the J segment 8 bases; nucleotides outside the gene matches: 14. CDR3: CASTPPSSGRVYEQFF. The DNA for the CDR3 is TGTGCCAGCACCCCCCCCTCTAGCGGGAGAGTGTATGAGCAGTTCTTC.

In this sample, this clonotype turned up many times. The chain uses TRBV20-1 and TRBJ2-1; D unclear. There are 12 residues in the CDR3. In germline, CDR1 is DFQATT, CDR2 SNEGSKA (reference sequence). With 3 bases removed from V and 6 bases from J, the gap between germline ends came to 9 bases. CDR3 nucleotides: TGCAGTGCTAGTAGGCCACTCAATGAGCAGTTCTTC. Amino acid sequence: CSASRPLNEQFF.

This clonotype was observed many times. The gene calls are TRBV9 and TRBJ2-2; 10 bases line up with TRBD2. CDR1 SGDLS and CDR2 YYNGEE come from the germline V gene. The CDR3 runs to 17 residues. V lost 0 bases and J lost 5; bases outside the gene matches: 7. This CDR3 is CASSVGLAGELTGELFF. For the CDR3, the DNA is TGTGCCAGCAGCGTAGGGCTAGCGGGAGAACTTACCGGGGAGCTGTTTTTT.

The chain uses TRBV25-1 and TRBJ1-2; D is unresolved. The V end was cut by 4 bases, the J end by 1 base, with 16 bases between. CDR3 length equals 16 residues. The germline V gene has CDR1 MGHDK and CDR2 SYGVNS. In DNA, the CDR3 is TGTGCCAGCAGTGGCTATTGGACGGAAAATAACTATGGCTACACCTTC. This codes for CASSGYWTENNYGYTF.

The table lists this clonotype with many counts. The genes are TRBV7-9 and TRBJ1-5, with D unclear. Germline values: CDR1 SEHNR, CDR2 FQNEAQ (reference sequence). With 1 base removed from V and 5 bases from J, the gap between germline ends came to 3 bases. CDR3 size: 12 residues. The CDR3, as DNA: TGTGCCAGCAGCTTAGGGGATCAGCCCCAGCATTTT. It codes for CASSLGDQPQHF.

This clonotype has ten or more counts. The chain combines TRBV7-9 with TRBJ2-5; D assignment may be TRBD1 or TRBD2 (5 bases each). V was clipped by 8 bases and J by 6 bases, with 19 bases between them. CDR3 length equals 14 residues. Germline lookup yields CDR1 SEHNR and CDR2 FQNEAQ (reference sequence). CDR3 residues: CASGREGLEKTQYF. The CDR3 DNA reads TGTGCCAGCGGCAGGGAAGGACTTGAAAAGACCCAGTACTTC.

In its sample, this clonotype was seen many times. The chain carries TRBV12-3 or TRBV12-4 and TRBJ1-2; no firm D call. The CDR3 loop spans 13 amino acids. V lost 10 bases to trimming and J lost 7 bases, with 19 bases between them. The CDR3 is CANSNTIQSGYTF. DNA for the CDR3: TGTGCCAACAGCAATACTATACAGAGTGGCTACACCTTC.

This clonotype was seen many times. This chain joins TRBV11-2 and TRBJ2-7, with 9 nucleotides matching TRBD2. Germline loops: CDR1 SGHAT, CDR2 FQNNGV. V lost 5 bases and J lost 1; bases outside the gene matches: 9. The CDR3 extends over 16 amino acids. The CDR3 DNA is TGTGCCAGCAGCGTAGTCGCGGGAGGGCCTTCCTACGAGCAGTACTTC. Its translation is CASSVVAGGPSYEQYF.

This clonotype was observed at least ten times. The rearrangement uses TRBV5-1 and TRBJ2-1; D gene ambiguous. Trimming pared 4 bases from V and 5 bases from J, leaving 13 bases between. Germline V CDR1 and CDR2: SGHRS, YFSETQ. This CDR3 is built from 14 residues. The CDR3 DNA is TGCGCCAGCAGCGACACGGGTTTCAACAATGAGCAGTTCTTC. This gives the protein CASSDTGFNNEQFF.

There are a few counts of this clonotype. The junction departs from the called germline gene at one end, perhaps through a read error. V usage is TRBV6-2 or TRBV6-3 and J usage is TRBJ2-5; D remains unclear. CDR3 length equals 14 residues. CDR1 is MNHEY and CDR2 is SVGEGT in the germline V gene. As DNA, the CDR3 is TGTGCCTGCAGCCCTCTTCTAGGAGAAGAGACCCAGTACTTC. This codes for CACSPLLGEETQYF.

The sample holds many counts of this clonotype. This chain connects TRBV3-1 to TRBJ2-7, with 10 bases that match TRBD2. This CDR3 is 15 amino acids long. Germline CDR1 LGHDT, CDR2 YNNKEL (reference sequence). V was clipped by 1 base and J by 2 bases; unmatched bases: 2. The CDR3 here is CASSQATSGAYEQYF. CDR3 DNA: TGTGCCAGCAGCCAAGCCACTAGCGGGGCCTACGAGCAGTACTTC.

The V and J genes are TRBV6-1 and TRBJ1-2, with unresolved D. CDR1 is MNHNS and CDR2 is SASEGT in the germline V gene. The CDR3 is 14 amino acids. V lost 8 bases to trimming and J lost 4 bases, with 17 bases between them. CDR3 in amino acids: CASSPGGSSYGYTF. The CDR3 DNA is TGTGCCAGCTCTCCTGGAGGGTCCTCCTATGGCTACACCTTC.

As concerns this clonotype: A read error is the likely source, as a far larger clone sits one nucleotide away. The rearrangement joins TRBV28 to TRBJ2-1; 8 bases are shared with TRBD1. The V and J ends lost 6 bases and 13 bases, in that order; junction bases with no gene match: 14. In germline, CDR1 is MDHEN, CDR2 SYDVKM. The CDR3 extends over 14 amino acids. Here the CDR3 DNA reads TGTGCCAGCAGGCCGACAGGGGATGGAGAGACCCAGTTCTTC. Its translation: CASRPTGDGETQFF.

This clonotype was recorded many times. V usage is TRBV29-1 and J usage is TRBJ1-2; weak D call: TRBD1 (5 bases). Trimming took 6 bases from V and 3 from J, leaving 23 bases between them. CDR3 size: 16 residues. CDR1 is SQVTM, CDR2 ANQGSEA, per germline. The DNA of the CDR3 is TGCAGCGTCCAAACCTACCCCTTCAGGGATGACTATGGCTACACCTTC. As protein: CSVQTYPFRDDYGYTF.

In its sample, this clonotype was seen many times. This sequence joins TRBV2 and TRBJ2-1; possibly TRBD1 for D (5 bases). The germline V and J ends were trimmed by 1 base and 2 bases, with 6 bases remaining between them. Germline CDR1 reads SNHLY; CDR2 reads FYNNEI. The CDR3 is 14 residues long. CDR3 sequence reads: CASSEGGPYNEQFF. The CDR3 DNA follows: TGTGCCAGCAGTGAAGGGGGCCCCTACAATGAGCAGTTCTTC.

This clonotype was observed at least ten times. The V call is TRBV12-3 or TRBV12-4, the J call TRBJ1-2, with TRBD1 matching over 9 bases. After removal of 5 bases from V and 4 bases from J, the junction contained 8 bases not matched to a gene. The CDR3 contains 15 residues. For the CDR3, the DNA is TGTGCCAGCAGTCGAGGGACAGGGACATCCTATGGCTACACCTTC. Translation: CASSRGTGTSYGYTF.

This clonotype appeared many times. This chain connects TRBV5-1 to TRBJ2-2; 7 bases agree with TRBD2. The CDR3 is 18 residues long. The germline V gene has CDR1 SGHRS and CDR2 YFSETQ. With V trimmed by 4 bases and J by 0 bases, 12 bases remained unmatched. The CDR3 protein is CASSPKVPGTTNTGELFF. The CDR3 nucleotides are TGCGCCAGCAGCCCTAAAGTGCCCGGGACTACGAACACCGGGGAGCTGTTTTTT.

The chain is built from TRBV6-1 and TRBJ2-3; D is undetermined. CDR3 length equals 12 residues. Deletions cut 6 bases from V and 4 bases from J, with 8 bases between. Germline lookup yields CDR1 MNHNS and CDR2 SASEGT. CDR3 sequence: CASRGNPDTQYF. The CDR3 nucleotides read TGTGCCAGCAGGGGGAATCCAGATACGCAGTATTTT.

The V call is TRBV10-3, the J call TRBJ2-2; the match to TRBD1 covers 10 bases. CDR1 and CDR2 from the germline V gene are ENHRY and SYGVKD. With V trimmed by 4 bases and J by 6 bases, 5 bases remained unmatched. CDR3 length equals 15 residues. In DNA form, the CDR3 reads TGTGCCATCAGTGGAACCGGGACAGGGGCCGGGGAGCTGTTTTTT. Translating gives CAISGTGTGAGELFF.

This clonotype was seen ten or more times. The CDR3 spells CASKQGPSQPQHF. The DNA for the CDR3 is TGTGCCAGCAAGCAGGGGCCTAGTCAGCCCCAGCATTTT. This chain links TRBV6-1 with TRBJ1-5, with a weak D call TRBD1 (6 bases). The germline V gene encodes CDR1 MNHNS and CDR2 SASEGT. CDR3 size: 13 residues. The V gene lost 7 bases and the J gene lost 6 bases, with 13 bases spanning the gap.